This entry lists 25 T cell receptor beta chains sequenced from one sample in a study of cytomegalovirus exposure and HLA in healthy donors. PCR was performed using 60 Vbeta and 13 Jbeta primers. Data came from immunoSEQ multiplex PCR; TCRdb stores just in-frame clones and leaves some out. The sample shows about 230,000 clones, 70% to 90% of them seen only once. Sample: PBMCs. Every receptor here comes from a girl under 10 years old in good health and CMV-seronegative.

The V call is TRBV6-1, the J call TRBJ2-7; weak D call: TRBD1 (6 bases). Deletions cut 3 bases from V and 0 bases from J, with 21 bases between. CDR1 MNHNS and CDR2 SASEGT come from the germline V gene. The CDR3 has 18 amino acids. The CDR3 DNA is TGTGCCAGCAGTGAGTTTACGGGGACAATTAAAATCTCCTACGAGCAGTACTTC. Translation gives CASSEFTGTIKISYEQYF.

The gene calls are TRBV5-3 and TRBJ1-2; TRBD1 agrees at 10 bases. TRBV5-3 is reported as an ORF; its role is uncertain. Germline trimming cut 0 bases from V and 7 bases from J; bases unmatched to any gene: 6. The CDR3 covers 15 residues. DNA for the CDR3: TGTGCCAGAAGCTTGGGACAGGGGGCTTTTGGTGGCTACACCTTC. It codes for CARSLGQGAFGGYTF.

As DNA, the CDR3 is TGTGCCTGGAGCCCCCTCTACAATGAGCAGTTCTTC. It encodes CAWSPLYNEQFF. The chain uses TRBV30 and TRBJ2-1; D is undetermined. Per germline, CDR1 GTSNPN and CDR2 SVGIG (reference sequence). V lost 3 bases to trimming and J lost 3 bases, with 6 bases between them. The CDR3 covers 12 residues.

This chain links TRBV9 with TRBJ2-3; TRBD2 might be the D (7 bases). CDR3 length: 18 residues. The V gene's germline CDR1 is SGDLS and CDR2 YYNGEE. The germline V and J ends were trimmed by 0 bases and 1 base, with 18 bases remaining between them. The CDR3 spells CASSVGRFWGGGTDTQYF. CDR3 nucleotides: TGTGCCAGCAGCGTAGGGAGGTTCTGGGGGGGCGGCACAGATACGCAGTATTTT.

V and J are TRBV5-1 and TRBJ2-7; 10 nucleotides agree with TRBD2. This CDR3 comprises 17 residues. CDR1 SGHRS and CDR2 YFSETQ come from the germline V gene. Losses at the gene ends were 0 bases for V and 2 bases for J; bases not matched to a gene: 8. Written as DNA, the CDR3 is TGCGCCAGCAGCTTGGCCTCGGGGAGCGGGAGGGCCTACGAGCAGTACTTC. This encodes CASSLASGSGRAYEQYF.

This sequence joins TRBV5-1 and TRBJ1-1, with 8 bases identical to TRBD1. Looked up from germline, CDR1 is SGHRS and CDR2 is YFSETQ. The V and J ends lost 1 base and 1 base, in that order; junction bases with no gene match: 3. This CDR3 spans 15 amino acids. The chain's CDR3 is CASSLTGGKNTEAFF. As DNA, the CDR3 is TGCGCCAGCAGCTTGACAGGGGGAAAGAACACTGAAGCTTTCTTT.

This clone came up once. Other DNA variants within this sample encode the same CDR3. The J gene is TRBJ2-3, the V gene TRBV5-1; unclear D gene. The CDR3 totals 14 residues. Germline CDR1 SGHRS, CDR2 YFSETQ. V was pared by 3 bases and J by 1 base, with 9 bases between. CDR3: CASSSGQGTDTQYF. Here the CDR3 DNA reads TGCGCCAGCAGCTCCGGTCAGGGCACAGATACGCAGTATTTT.

The genes are TRBV19 and TRBJ2-7; TRBD1 matches at 9 bases. This CDR3 has 15 residues. Germline trimming cut 5 bases from V and 5 bases from J; bases unmatched to any gene: 10. Germline-derived CDR1 and CDR2 are LNHDA and SQIVND (reference sequence). In DNA, the CDR3 is TGTGCCAGTAGTGCCTCGGGGACAGGGAGCCACGAGCAGTACTTC. Protein: CASSASGTGSHEQYF.

The V call is TRBV27, the J call TRBJ2-2, with 11 bases lining up with TRBD2. This CDR3 contains 23 residues. Germline assignment: CDR1 MNHEY and CDR2 SMNVEV (reference sequence). The junction had 23 bases not matched to a gene; V was cut back by 5 bases and J by 0 bases. The CDR3 DNA is TGTGCCAGCAGTCTCATGATTGCCCCTAAAATAGCGGGAGGGCAATCGAACACCGGGGAGCTGTTTTTT. Translating gives CASSLMIAPKIAGGQSNTGELFF.

This chain links TRBV11-2 with TRBJ2-7; the match to TRBD1 covers 8 bases. This CDR3 has 16 residues. The germline V gene has CDR1 SGHAT and CDR2 FQNNGV. Losses at the gene ends were 5 bases for V and 3 bases for J; bases not matched to a gene: 12. As DNA, the CDR3 is TGTGCCAGCAGCCCGGCGAGGACAGGGATAGTCTACGAGCAGTACTTC. This gives the protein CASSPARTGIVYEQYF.

Only one count was recorded for this clone. The chain couples TRBV19 to TRBJ2-2, with 10 bases matching TRBD2. J lost 3 bases, V lost 6 bases, and 1 base had no gene match. The CDR3 length is 14 residues. Germline V gene data show CDR1 as LNHDA and CDR2 as SQIVND (reference sequence). The CDR3 sequence: CASRLAGYTGELFF. CDR3 bases: TGTGCCAGTAGACTAGCGGGATACACCGGGGAGCTGTTTTTT.

The rearrangement uses TRBV27 and TRBJ2-1, with a tentative D call TRBD1 (5 bases). The V gene lost 3 bases and the J gene lost 1 base, with 16 bases spanning the gap. The CDR3 is 17 residues long. From germline, CDR1 is MNHEY and CDR2 SMNVEV (reference sequence). The DNA of the CDR3 is TGTGCCAGCAGTTTTAAGGGGATTTCCTTATCCTACAATGAGCAGTTCTTC. Protein: CASSFKGISLSYNEQFF.

The chain joins TRBV4-2 to TRBJ2-7; possible D gene TRBD2, 6 bases. This CDR3 is built from 19 residues. Trimming left V 3 bases short and J 1 base short, with 25 bases between. Germline CDR1 reads LGHNA; CDR2 reads YNFKEQ. The CDR3 spells CASSHLGPGEDSTSYEQYF. In DNA, the CDR3 is TGTGCCAGCAGCCACCTCGGTCCTGGGGAGGACTCAACTTCCTACGAGCAGTACTTC.

The chain carries TRBV10-3 and TRBJ2-7; 10 bases match TRBD1. Germline assignment: CDR1 ENHRY and CDR2 SYGVKD. The trim removed 8 bases at V and 4 bases at J, leaving 8 bases unmatched. The length of the CDR3 is 14 residues. CDR3 region: CAISGTGATYEQYF. The CDR3 DNA follows: TGTGCCATCTCCGGGACAGGGGCTACTTACGAGCAGTACTTC.

This CDR3 is CASSQVHQGKTRELFF. In DNA, the CDR3 is TGTGCCAGCAGCCAAGTTCACCAGGGTAAAACCCGGGAGCTGTTTTTT. This chain uses TRBV4-2 with TRBJ2-2; perhaps TRBD1 as D (5 bases). This CDR3 contains 16 residues. V lost 1 base and J 9 bases, leaving 18 bases between the germline ends. Germline CDR1 LGHNA, CDR2 YNFKEQ.

The chain carries TRBV6-1 and TRBJ2-1, with 7 bases aligning to TRBD2. CDR1 is MNHNS, CDR2 SASEGT, per germline. The trim removed 7 bases at V and 0 bases at J, leaving 3 bases unmatched. There are 14 residues in the CDR3. The CDR3 region is CASTGLVSYNEQFF. The CDR3 bases are TGTGCCAGCACCGGACTAGTCTCCTACAATGAGCAGTTCTTC.

The chain employs TRBV30 and TRBJ2-2, with 9 bases matching TRBD1. CDR1 and CDR2 (germline): GTSNPN, SVGIG (reference sequence). The CDR3 is made up of 14 amino acids. Trimming at V came to 3 bases and at J to 2 bases, leaving 1 base not matched to a gene. The CDR3 is CAWRTGGNTGELFF. CDR3 sequence (DNA): TGTGCCTGGAGAACAGGGGGCAACACCGGGGAGCTGTTTTTT.

This clone was seen once. CDR3 in amino acids: CASSHTRAKDQPQHF. The CDR3 DNA sequence: TGTGCCAGCAGCCACACCAGGGCCAAGGATCAGCCCCAGCATTTT. J is TRBJ1-5 and V is TRBV4-2, with D maybe TRBD1 (5 bases). Deletions cut 3 bases from V and 5 bases from J, with 14 bases between. Germline V gene lookup returns CDR1 LGHNA and CDR2 YNFKEQ. This CDR3 comprises 15 residues.

This chain connects TRBV21-1 to TRBJ1-1; TRBD1 is the table's D call and was not checked against the DNA. TRBV21-1 is an annotated pseudogene. This CDR3 is 16 amino acids long. The CDR3 loop is CASSKVSERGITEAFF. The CDR3 DNA reads as TGTGCCAGCAGCAAAGTCTCCGAAAGGGGGATCACTGAAGCTTTCTTT.

The count of this clone is one. The chain links TRBV11-2 to TRBJ1-2; D may be TRBD1 (5 bases). The CDR3 extends over 15 amino acids. The germline V and J ends were trimmed by 2 bases and 7 bases, with 17 bases remaining between them. Germline loops: CDR1 SGHAT, CDR2 FQNNGV. The CDR3 loop is CASSLTISGKAGYTF. The CDR3 DNA follows: TGTGCCAGCAGCTTAACAATTTCAGGGAAGGCTGGCTACACCTTC.

The table lists this clone with a count of one. The CDR3 is CASSLHPADTQYF. The CDR3 region has the DNA TGTGCCAGCAGCTTACACCCGGCAGATACGCAGTATTTT. The chain has TRBV7-3 and TRBJ2-3; D unclear. The CDR3 length is 13 residues. Germline V gene sequence: CDR1 SGHTA, CDR2 FQGTGA. The germline V and J ends were trimmed by 2 bases and 4 bases, with 7 bases remaining between them.

The V and J genes are TRBV5-1 and TRBJ2-1; 7 bases are a match to TRBD2. The germline CDR1 and CDR2 sequences are SGHRS and YFSETQ. V was clipped by 5 bases and J by 1 base; unmatched bases: 6. This CDR3 spans 15 amino acids. The CDR3 spells CASSSMGGSYNEQFF. The CDR3 nucleotides are TGCGCCAGCAGTTCTATGGGGGGGTCCTACAATGAGCAGTTCTTC.

The chain has TRBV27 and TRBJ2-4, with 10 bases that match TRBD1. This CDR3 region has 15 residues. Unmatched junction bases numbered 5, after V lost 4 bases and J lost 5 bases. CDR1 is MNHEY, CDR2 SMNVEV, per germline (reference sequence). This CDR3 reads CASSSLGTGENIQYF. Written as DNA, the CDR3 is TGTGCCAGCAGTTCACTCGGGACAGGGGAAAACATTCAGTACTTC.

The rearrangement uses TRBV5-1 and TRBJ2-1; 13 nucleotides agree with TRBD2. Germline V gene sequence: CDR1 SGHRS, CDR2 YFSETQ. After removal of 1 base from V and 2 bases from J, the junction contained 3 bases not matched to a gene. The CDR3 spans 17 residues. The CDR3 reads CASSLRLAGGPYNEQFF. In DNA, the CDR3 is TGCGCCAGCAGCTTGAGACTAGCGGGGGGTCCCTACAATGAGCAGTTCTTC.

V gene TRBV4-2 combines with J gene TRBJ1-1; D is unresolved. Germline V gene data show CDR1 as LGHNA and CDR2 as YNFKEQ. The V gene lost 0 bases and the J gene lost 5 bases, with 4 bases spanning the gap. The CDR3 consists of 12 residues. DNA for the CDR3: TGTGCCAGCAGCCAAGATATGACTGAAGCTTTCTTT. It translates to CASSQDMTEAFF.